This paragraph covers one T cell receptor (beta chain) sequence. Its antigen is unknown. The sample is drawn from a study of regulatory and conventional T cells in RAG deficiency. CDR1 is MDHEN, CDR2 SYDVKM, per germline. The CDR3 sequence is 11 residues long. The V end lost 2 bases, the J end lost 4 bases, and 3 bases lay between the germline ends. Assay used: immunoSEQ multiplex PCR; TCRdb lists only in-frame clones, some missing. The table shows about 50,000 clones, with 85% to 90% occurring only once. Genomic DNA came from blood conventional CD4+ T cells gated CD25-low CD127-high. General study points: Control T-cell subsets had markedly higher Shannon entropy and lower Simpson indices than RAG-deficient patients. Patient subsets had shorter CDR3s; Omenn Treg-Tconv overlap exceeded 90%.

The sample was also reused in another study, on regulatory T cells. That publication notes: Primers: 52 TRBV forward and 13 TRBJ reverse.

This sequence joins TRBV28 and TRBJ2-7, with unresolved D. The sequence was obtained from a human donor in good health. Material for sequencing was CD4+ effector T cells sorted from blood. The CDR3 protein is CASSLGYEQYF. The DNA of the CDR3 is TGTGCCAGCAGTTTAGGGTACGAGCAGTACTTC.